The 9 T cell receptor beta chains listed next were all sequenced from one sample in a study of blood T cell repertoires in COVID-19. Assay used: immunoSEQ multiplex PCR; TCRdb lists only in-frame clones, some missing. The sample contains about 200,000 clones, 70% to 90% of which appear only once. Sequencing used peripheral blood. All receptors come from a man aged 50 to 60 with COVID-19, enrolled during active disease.

The chain has TRBV10-1 and TRBJ2-1; 11 bases map to TRBD2. The germline gives CDR1 WNHNN, CDR2 SYGVQD (reference sequence). J lost 10 bases, V lost 6 bases, and 14 bases had no gene match. CDR3 length: 16 amino acids. The CDR3 reads CASRTDTPSGGREQFF. In nucleotides, the CDR3 is TGCGCCAGCAGGACAGACACCCCTAGCGGGGGGCGGGAGCAGTTCTTC.

The gene calls are TRBV11-2 and TRBJ2-5; TRBD2 might be the D (6 bases). The CDR3 is 16 amino acids. V shed 5 bases and J shed 0 bases, with 16 bases lying between them. Germline V gene data show CDR1 as SGHAT and CDR2 as FQNNGV. The CDR3 spells CASSPRFSGNQETQYF. The CDR3 DNA follows: TGTGCCAGCAGCCCTAGGTTTAGCGGAAACCAAGAGACCCAGTACTTC.

CDR3 sequence (DNA): TGTGCCAGCTCCTCCATGGGCTGGGCAGATACGCAGTATTTT. Amino acid sequence: CASSSMGWADTQYF. The V and J genes are TRBV7-9 and TRBJ2-3; D unresolved. Between the trimmed V and J ends, which lost 8 bases and 4 bases, there was a span of 16 bases. In germline, CDR1 is SEHNR, CDR2 FQNEAQ (reference sequence). This CDR3 is 14 amino acids long.

The chain carries TRBV30 and TRBJ2-1; D remains unclear. CDR3 length: 13 residues. The ends were cut back, 3 bases at V and 6 bases at J, with 12 bases in the middle. Germline lookup yields CDR1 GTSNPN and CDR2 SVGIG (reference sequence). CDR3 sequence reads: CAWSSTPLNEQFF. The CDR3 DNA reads as TGTGCCTGGAGCTCTACCCCACTCAATGAGCAGTTCTTC.

This chain joins TRBV6-5 and TRBJ2-7; D possibly corresponds to TRBD2 (5 bases). V was trimmed by 10 bases and J by 2 bases, leaving 18 bases between them. CDR3 length: 14 amino acids. Germline values: CDR1 MNHEY, CDR2 SVGAGI. CDR3 DNA sequence: TGTGCCACTACCATGCTAGCTGACACCTACGAGCAGTACTTC. Translated, it gives CATTMLADTYEQYF.

As for this clone: One base away lies a much larger clone, so this may be a sequencing read error. The chain employs TRBV11-2 and TRBJ1-3, with no clear D. Germline assignment: CDR1 SGHAT and CDR2 FQNNGV. The CDR3 sequence is 12 residues long. Between the trimmed V and J ends, which lost 5 bases and 1 base, there was a span of 3 bases. The CDR3 sequence is CASSQSGNTIYF. The DNA of the CDR3 is TGTGCCAGCAGCCAATCTGGAAACACCATATATTTT.

The V and J genes are TRBV5-1 and TRBJ2-1; 14 bases are a match to TRBD2. Germline CDR1 reads SGHRS; CDR2 reads YFSETQ. V shed 4 bases and J 8 bases; nucleotides not matched to a gene: 5. CDR3 length equals 15 residues. For the CDR3, the DNA is TGCGCCAGCAGCGAAGGGACTAGCGGGAGCTATGAGCAGTTCTTC. Residues: CASSEGTSGSYEQFF.

The rearrangement uses TRBV5-1 and TRBJ1-1; D ambiguous. V was shortened by 0 bases and J by 0 bases, with 9 bases between the two germline ends. Germline CDR1 is SGHRS and CDR2 is YFSETQ. The CDR3 loop spans 15 amino acids. CDR3 coding DNA: TGCGCCAGCAGCTTGGGGGCAGCTATGAACACTGAAGCTTTCTTT. Its protein is CASSLGAAMNTEAFF.

The rearrangement joins TRBV4-3 to TRBJ2-3; possible D gene TRBD2, 7 bases. V dropped 0 bases and J dropped 0 bases, with 25 bases sitting between them. CDR1 is LGHNA and CDR2 is YSLEER in the germline V gene. This CDR3 has 21 residues. CDR3 residues: CASSQDVGGVTLLPSTDTQYF. CDR3 nucleotide sequence: TGCGCCAGCAGCCAAGATGTAGGGGGGGTCACACTACTACCTAGCACAGATACGCAGTATTTT.